What follows describes a single T cell receptor beta chain. Its binding antigen is unknown. Per-nucleotide qualities are absent, and no much larger clonotype sits a single base away. The data derive from a study of persistence of HIV-infected CD4 T cells (dated by TCRdb to 2020 to 2022). At the level of the whole study: The median time participants had been on suppressive ART was less than 10 years. Anti-CD3/anti-CD28 stimulation activated a higher proportion of cells, with a lower memory fraction, than antigen stimulation. The study isolated CMV- and HIV-1 Gag-responding CD4+ T cells from ART-treated individuals to examine antigen-driven clonal expansion of HIV-1-infected cells. In the cross-participant TCR cluster analysis, fewer than ten participants were included for CMV and 6 or 7 participants were included for Gag. TCRbeta sequencing assessed the clonality of all cells in each sorted population, while proviral sequencing assessed the clonality of infected cells. Peripheral blood samples of up to roughly 200 mL were collected at multiple time points, except for a couple of participants, who underwent leukapheresis at a single time point.

Overall study outcomes, separate from this receptor: Enrichment of degenerate expanded CDR3beta sequences was found in antigen-responding cells, suggesting convergent selection of CD4+ responses to CMV and Gag. Few individuals were included in the study, and only a limited range of antigens was tested. Within the same sorted populations, TCR oligoclonality correlated with proviral oligoclonality. Because the TCR analyses were done in bulk, restricting them to just the rare CMV-responding cells that actually carried HIV-1 proviruses was not possible. Significantly lower TCRbeta richness was observed in CMV- and Gag-responding cells than in anti-CD3/anti-CD28-responding cells, and higher oligoclonality was observed in CMV-responding cells than in CD3/CD28-stimulated and Gag-responding cells.

The germline ends are 10 bases apart after V is trimmed by 4 bases and J by 3 bases. Its CDR3 holds 14 amino acids, cysteine through phenylalanine. CDR3 DNA is the only sequence kept; it has 42 bases, read in frame from the first base. CDR1 LNHDA and CDR2 SQIVND were looked up in the germline V gene (reference sequence). The treatment or condition label here, explained by the study, means: suppressive antiretroviral therapy. As a nonspecific positive control representing the CD4+ T cell repertoire, the cells were stimulated with anti-CD3/anti-CD28 magnetic beads. CD4+ T cells that responded were sorted based on upregulation of both CD40 ligand and CD69. HIV-1-infected adults in whom suppressive ART had been started during chronic infection were enrolled as participants. Plasma HIV-1 RNA had been undetectable (below 50 copies/mL) in participants for at least 4 years. To be included, participants needed a CD4+ T cell count above 400 cells/uL and a positive CMV serology. Before stimulation, PBMCs were isolated using density centrifugation and depleted of CD8+ T cells. CD8-depleted PBMCs were stimulated for approximately 19 hours with anti-CD28/CD49d costimulation, CD40-blocking antibody and enfuvirtide to prevent new infections. Cell sorting was performed on a Beckman Coulter MoFlo Legacy or XDP sorter, and dead cells were excluded with propidium iodide. Genomic DNA was extracted with the QIAamp DNA Mini Kit for samples above one million cells, otherwise with the Quick-DNA Microprep Kit.

TCRbeta repertoires were sequenced from genomic DNA with the immunoSEQ hsTCRB assay version 4 in survey mode. For TCRbeta sequencing, genomic DNA was diluted to roughly 10 ng/uL, and up to about 1 ug was used per sample. Under the source paper's analysis protocol: Analysis of the TCRbeta data was done in ImmunoSeq Analyzer 3.0, and diversity was computed on productive nucleotide rearrangements. Using the Immunarch R package, lower-bound TCR diversity was estimated with the improved Chao index and clonality was estimated with the Gini coefficient. When different nucleotide rearrangements encoded the same CDR3beta amino acid sequence, each rearrangement was treated as a distinct clonotype. TCRbeta sequences significantly enriched in antigen-responding cells relative to anti-CD3/anti-CD28-activated cells were identified by differential abundance analysis. TCRs were clustered by predicted peptide-MHC specificity with GLIPH2, both within individual participants and across merged participant data sets. What TCRdb holds here is the immuneACCESS table cut down to in-frame rearrangements. Part of the clones is not present; checked against another copy, under half of the missing clones reflect an unresolved V gene, and the others are unexplained. V, J and clone size are those of that table, while D and trimming were read from the DNA. The sample data list 44,000 or so clones, and roughly 90% of these were observed just once. The ten largest clones capture about 2% of the sample.

The specimen comprised CD4+ T cells sorted from PBMCs after 18-hour stimulation, sampled from a patient who received antiretroviral therapy. The cell subset or site label on this specimen signifies: CD40L+CD69+ CD4 T cells responding to anti-CD3/anti-CD28 beads, representing the overall repertoire. The rearranged chain carries TRBV19 and TRBJ1-5, with the D gene uncertain. The sequence was obtained from an adult man with HIV who was CMV-seropositive. The CDR3 region reads CASSNGQSNQPQHF. Here is the DNA: TGTGCCAGTAGTAATGGGCAGTCCAATCAGCCCCAGCATTTT.